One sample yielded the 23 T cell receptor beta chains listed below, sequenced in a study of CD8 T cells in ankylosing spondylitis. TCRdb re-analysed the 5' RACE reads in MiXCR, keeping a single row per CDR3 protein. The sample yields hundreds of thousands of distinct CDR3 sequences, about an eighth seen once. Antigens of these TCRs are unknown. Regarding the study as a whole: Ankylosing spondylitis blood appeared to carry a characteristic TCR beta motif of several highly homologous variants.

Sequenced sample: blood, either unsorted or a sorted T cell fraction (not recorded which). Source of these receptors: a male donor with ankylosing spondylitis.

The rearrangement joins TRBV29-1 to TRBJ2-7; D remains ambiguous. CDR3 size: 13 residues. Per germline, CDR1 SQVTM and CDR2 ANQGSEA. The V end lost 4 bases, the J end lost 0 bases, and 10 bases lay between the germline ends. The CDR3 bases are TGCAGCGTTGTTGAAAGATTCTCCTACGAGCAGTACTTC. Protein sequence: CSVVERFSYEQYF.

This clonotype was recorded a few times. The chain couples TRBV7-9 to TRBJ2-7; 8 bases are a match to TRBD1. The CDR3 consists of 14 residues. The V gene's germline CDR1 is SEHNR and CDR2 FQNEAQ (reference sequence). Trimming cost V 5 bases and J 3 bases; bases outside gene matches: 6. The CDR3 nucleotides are TGTGCCAGCAGCATGGGGACAGGCGGCTACGAGCAGTACTTC. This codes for CASSMGTGGYEQYF.

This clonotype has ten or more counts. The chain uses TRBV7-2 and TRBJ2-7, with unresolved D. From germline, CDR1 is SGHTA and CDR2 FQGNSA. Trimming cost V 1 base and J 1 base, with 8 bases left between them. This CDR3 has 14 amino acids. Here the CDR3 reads CASSLVRYSYEQYF. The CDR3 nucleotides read TGTGCCAGCAGCTTAGTACGGTATTCCTACGAGCAGTACTTC.

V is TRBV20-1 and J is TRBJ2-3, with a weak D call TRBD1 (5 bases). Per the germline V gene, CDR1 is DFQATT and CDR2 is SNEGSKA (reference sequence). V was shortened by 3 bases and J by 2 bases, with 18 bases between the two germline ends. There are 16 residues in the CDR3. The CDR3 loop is CSARGLGALPTDTQYF. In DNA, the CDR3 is TGCAGTGCTAGGGGGCTCGGAGCCCTTCCCACAGATACGCAGTATTTT.

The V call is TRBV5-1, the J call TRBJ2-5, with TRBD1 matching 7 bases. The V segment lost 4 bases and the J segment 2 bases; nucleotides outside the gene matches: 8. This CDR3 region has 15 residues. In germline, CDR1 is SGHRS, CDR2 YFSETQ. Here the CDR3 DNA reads TGCGCCAGCAGCGGAACGGGACAGTTGCAAGAGACCCAGTACTTC. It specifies CASSGTGQLQETQYF.

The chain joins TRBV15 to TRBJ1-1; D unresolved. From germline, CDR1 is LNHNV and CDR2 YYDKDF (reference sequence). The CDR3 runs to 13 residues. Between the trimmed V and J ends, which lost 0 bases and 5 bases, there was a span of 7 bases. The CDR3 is CATSRETWTEAFF. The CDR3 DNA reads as TGTGCCACCAGCAGAGAGACGTGGACTGAAGCTTTCTTT.

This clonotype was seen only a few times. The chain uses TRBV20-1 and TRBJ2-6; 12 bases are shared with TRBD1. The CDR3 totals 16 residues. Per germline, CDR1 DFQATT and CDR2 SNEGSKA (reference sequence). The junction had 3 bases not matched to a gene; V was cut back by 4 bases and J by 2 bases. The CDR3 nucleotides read TGCAGTGCTACGGGACAGGGGGCGCCTGGGGCCAACGTCCTGACTTTC. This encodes CSATGQGAPGANVLTF.

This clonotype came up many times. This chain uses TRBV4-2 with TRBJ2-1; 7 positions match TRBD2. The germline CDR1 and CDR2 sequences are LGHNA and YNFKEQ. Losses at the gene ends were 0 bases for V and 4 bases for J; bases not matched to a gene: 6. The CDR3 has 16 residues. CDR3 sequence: CASSQDRSGDYNEQFF. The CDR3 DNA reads TGTGCCAGCAGCCAAGACAGGAGCGGGGATTACAATGAGCAGTTCTTC.

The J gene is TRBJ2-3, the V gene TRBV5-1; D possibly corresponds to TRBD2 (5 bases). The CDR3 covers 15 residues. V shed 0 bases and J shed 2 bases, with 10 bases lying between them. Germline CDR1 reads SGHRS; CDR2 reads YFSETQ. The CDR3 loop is CASSLGGLPTDTQYF. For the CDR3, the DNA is TGCGCCAGCAGCTTGGGTGGACTCCCCACAGATACGCAGTATTTT.

The CDR3 DNA reads as TGCGCCAGCACTGGGACAGAATATCAGCCCCAGCATTTT. Translated, it gives CASTGTEYQPQHF. This chain joins TRBV10-2 and TRBJ1-5; 7 bases align to TRBD1. Germline CDR1 and CDR2: WSHSY and SAAADI. This CDR3 has 13 amino acids. Losses at the gene ends were 7 bases for V and 5 bases for J; bases not matched to a gene: 5.

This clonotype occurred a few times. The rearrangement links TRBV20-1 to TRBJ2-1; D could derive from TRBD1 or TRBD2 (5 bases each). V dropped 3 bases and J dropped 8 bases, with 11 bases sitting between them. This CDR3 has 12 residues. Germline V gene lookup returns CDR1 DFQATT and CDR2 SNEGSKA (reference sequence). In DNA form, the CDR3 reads TGCAGTGCTAGCCGGGACGAGGATGAGCAGTTCTTC. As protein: CSASRDEDEQFF.

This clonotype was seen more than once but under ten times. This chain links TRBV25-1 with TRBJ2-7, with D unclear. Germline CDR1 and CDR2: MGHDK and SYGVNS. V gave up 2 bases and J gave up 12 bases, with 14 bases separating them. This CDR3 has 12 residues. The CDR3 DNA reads TGTGCCAGCAGTGAAAGTGGCTACCGGTGGTACTTC. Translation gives CASSESGYRWYF.

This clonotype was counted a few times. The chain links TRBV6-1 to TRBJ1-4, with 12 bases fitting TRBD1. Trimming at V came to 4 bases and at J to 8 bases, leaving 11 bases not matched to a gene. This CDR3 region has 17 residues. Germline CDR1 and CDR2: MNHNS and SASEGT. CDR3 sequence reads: CASSGGGQGAPGEKLFF. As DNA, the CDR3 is TGTGCCAGCAGTGGAGGGGGACAGGGGGCCCCCGGAGAAAAACTGTTTTTT.

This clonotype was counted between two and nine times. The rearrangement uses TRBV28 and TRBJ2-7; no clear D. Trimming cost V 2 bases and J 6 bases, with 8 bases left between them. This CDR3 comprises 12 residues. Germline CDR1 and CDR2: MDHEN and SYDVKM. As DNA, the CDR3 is TGTGCCAGCAGTTTACGGGCCCTCGAGCAGTACTTC. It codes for CASSLRALEQYF.

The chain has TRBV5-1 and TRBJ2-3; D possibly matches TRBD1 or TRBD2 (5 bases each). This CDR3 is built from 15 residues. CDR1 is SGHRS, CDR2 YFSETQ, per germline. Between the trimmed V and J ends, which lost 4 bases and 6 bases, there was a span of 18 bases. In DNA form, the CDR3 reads TGCGCCAGCAGCCCCCGGGGACCTTTACAGGATACGCAGTATTTT. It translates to CASSPRGPLQDTQYF.

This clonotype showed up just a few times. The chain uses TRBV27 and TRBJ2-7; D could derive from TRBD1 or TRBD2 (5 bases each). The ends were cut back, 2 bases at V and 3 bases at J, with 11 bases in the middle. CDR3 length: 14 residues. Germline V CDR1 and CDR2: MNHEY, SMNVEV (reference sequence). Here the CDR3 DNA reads TGTGCCAGCAGTTTAGGCCGGGGCCTCTACGAGCAGTACTTC. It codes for CASSLGRGLYEQYF.

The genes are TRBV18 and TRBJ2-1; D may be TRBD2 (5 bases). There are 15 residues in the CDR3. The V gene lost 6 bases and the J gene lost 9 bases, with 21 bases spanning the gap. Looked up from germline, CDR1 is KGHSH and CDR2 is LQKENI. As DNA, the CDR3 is TGTGCCAGCTCTCGCAGCGGCTCCCGGGGTAGTGAGCAGTTCTTC. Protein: CASSRSGSRGSEQFF.

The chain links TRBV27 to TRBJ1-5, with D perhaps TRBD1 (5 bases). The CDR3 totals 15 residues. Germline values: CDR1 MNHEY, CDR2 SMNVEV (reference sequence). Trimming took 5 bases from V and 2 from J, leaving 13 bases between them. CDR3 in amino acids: CASSRRGVGNQPQHF. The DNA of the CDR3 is TGTGCCAGCAGTAGACGGGGGGTAGGCAATCAGCCCCAGCATTTT.

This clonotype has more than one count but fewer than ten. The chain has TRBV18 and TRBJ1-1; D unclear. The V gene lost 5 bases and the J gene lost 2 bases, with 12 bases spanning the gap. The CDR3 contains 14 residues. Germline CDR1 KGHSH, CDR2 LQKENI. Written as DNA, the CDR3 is TGTGCCAGCTCAGTGCGTGGAATCAACACTGAAGCTTTCTTT. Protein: CASSVRGINTEAFF.

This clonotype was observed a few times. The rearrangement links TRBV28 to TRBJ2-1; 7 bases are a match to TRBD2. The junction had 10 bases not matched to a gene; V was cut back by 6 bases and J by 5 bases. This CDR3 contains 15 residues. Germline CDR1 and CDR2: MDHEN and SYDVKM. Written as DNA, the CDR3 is TGTGCCAGCAGCCCCGGGGCGGGAGATAACAATGAGCAGTTCTTC. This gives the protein CASSPGAGDNNEQFF.

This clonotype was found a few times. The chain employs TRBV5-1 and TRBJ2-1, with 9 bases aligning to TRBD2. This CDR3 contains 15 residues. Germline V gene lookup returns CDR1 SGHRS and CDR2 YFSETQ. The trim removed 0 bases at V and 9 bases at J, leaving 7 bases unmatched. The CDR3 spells CASSLEVAGVGEQFF. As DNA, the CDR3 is TGCGCCAGCAGCTTGGAAGTAGCGGGAGTGGGTGAGCAGTTCTTC.

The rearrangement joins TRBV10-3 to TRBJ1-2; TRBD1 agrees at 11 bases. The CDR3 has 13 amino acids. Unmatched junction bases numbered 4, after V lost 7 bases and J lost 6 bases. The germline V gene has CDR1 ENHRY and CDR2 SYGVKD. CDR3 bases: TGTGCCATCAACCAGGGACAGGGGGATGGCTACACCTTC. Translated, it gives CAINQGQGDGYTF.

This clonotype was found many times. The DNA of the CDR3 is TGTGCCACCAGAGGCGCCTTCGGGTACAATGAGCAGTTCTTC. This translates into CATRGAFGYNEQFF. The chain carries TRBV12-3 or TRBV12-4 and TRBJ2-1; D gene unclear. Trimming took off 10 bases at V and 4 bases at J, with 17 bases between the two ends. The length of the CDR3 is 14 residues.